Following are 17 T cell receptor beta chains from one sample sequenced in a study of molecular identifiers for immune sequencing clone quantification. Using its own MiXCR run on the PCR reads, TCRdb lists one record per CDR3 protein. The data contain about 640,000 distinct CDR3 sequences, about 20% of them singletons. The sequencing input was naive CD8+ T cells from blood, with Jurkat cell RNA spiked in. Regarding subset: FACS-sorted CD8+CD4-CCR7+CD45RA+ naive T cells. These receptors were taken from a human donor in good health. Some libraries in this study had Jurkat cell RNA spiked in.

This clonotype was seen a few times. The chain links TRBV27 to TRBJ2-2; D is unresolved. The CDR3 runs to 14 residues. CDR1 and CDR2 from the germline V gene are MNHEY and SMNVEV (reference sequence). Trimming cost V 0 bases and J 3 bases, with 5 bases left between them. CDR3 region: CASSLSGHTGELFF. The CDR3 nucleotides read TGTGCCAGCAGTTTATCTGGGCACACCGGGGAGCTGTTTTTT.

At least ten counts were recorded for this clonotype. V gene TRBV27 combines with J gene TRBJ1-1; D possibly corresponds to TRBD1 (5 bases). This CDR3 is built from 15 residues. V was pared by 5 bases and J by 2 bases, with 15 bases between. Looked up from germline, CDR1 is MNHEY and CDR2 is SMNVEV (reference sequence). The DNA for the CDR3 is TGTGCCAGCAGTCCTTTCCGGGGGTTCAACACTGAAGCTTTCTTT. It yields the protein CASSPFRGFNTEAFF.

There are many counts of this clonotype. The chain employs TRBV11-2 and TRBJ2-3; D may match TRBD1 or TRBD2 (5 bases each). CDR3 length: 18 amino acids. Trimming stripped 2 bases from V and 3 bases from J, with 21 bases between. Germline lookup yields CDR1 SGHAT and CDR2 FQNNGV. The CDR3 reads CASSLYSPGTTVTDTQYF. CDR3 sequence (DNA): TGTGCCAGCAGCTTATACTCTCCCGGGACGACGGTTACAGATACGCAGTATTTT. Full variable domain (missing parts from reference TRBV11-2 and TRBJ2-3): EAGVAQSPRYKIIEKRQSVAFWCNPISGHATLYWYQQILGQGPKLLIQFQNNGVVDDSQLPKDRFSAERLKGVDSTLKIQPAKLEDSAVYLCASSLYSPGTTVTDTQYFGPGTRLTVL.

This clonotype was recorded at least ten times. This sequence joins TRBV5-6 and TRBJ2-6, with D tentatively TRBD1 or TRBD2 (5 bases each). V gave up 0 bases and J gave up 0 bases, with 10 bases separating them. The CDR3 runs 17 residues. Germline values: CDR1 SGHDT, CDR2 YYEEEE. The DNA of the CDR3 is TGTGCCAGCAGCTTGGCTGGGGGATTCTCTGGGGCCAACGTCCTGACTTTC. Its translation: CASSLAGGFSGANVLTF.

This clonotype has just a few counts. The chain uses TRBV30 and TRBJ1-1; unclear D gene. CDR1 and CDR2 (germline): GTSNPN, SVGIG (reference sequence). Trimming removed 1 base at V and 1 base at J, with 7 bases between. The CDR3 loop spans 13 amino acids. CDR3 sequence (DNA): TGTGCCTGGAGTGGGTCAGGGAACACTGAAGCTTTCTTT. Amino acid sequence: CAWSGSGNTEAFF.

This clonotype was counted between two and nine times. The rearrangement links TRBV20-1 to TRBJ2-1; D gene unclear. There are 16 residues in the CDR3. The ends were cut back, 4 bases at V and 0 bases at J, with 16 bases in the middle. Looked up from germline, CDR1 is DFQATT and CDR2 is SNEGSKA (reference sequence). The CDR3 here is CSATDSSRGSYNEQFF. CDR3 coding DNA: TGCAGTGCTACAGACTCTAGTCGAGGCTCCTACAATGAGCAGTTCTTC.

This clonotype was picked up many times. This chain joins TRBV4-3 and TRBJ2-1, with D perhaps TRBD1 (6 bases). The length of the CDR3 is 16 residues. V lost 0 bases and J 0 bases, leaving 9 bases between the germline ends. CDR1 LGHNA and CDR2 YSLEER come from the germline V gene. DNA for the CDR3: TGCGCCAGCAGCCAAGATGTGGGGGCCTCCTACAATGAGCAGTTCTTC. Protein sequence: CASSQDVGASYNEQFF.

This clonotype was observed a few times. The chain recombines TRBV4-2 with TRBJ1-1; no clear D gene. Trimming cost V 0 bases and J 8 bases, with 7 bases left between them. Germline-derived CDR1 and CDR2 are LGHNA and YNFKEQ. This CDR3 is 12 amino acids long. The CDR3 loop is CASSQDNGEAFF. CDR3 in DNA: TGTGCCAGCAGCCAAGATAATGGGGAAGCTTTCTTT.

This chain uses TRBV12-3 or TRBV12-4 with TRBJ2-7; 7 positions match TRBD1. This CDR3 has 15 residues. V lost 7 bases and J lost 3; bases outside the gene matches: 12. DNA of the CDR3: TGTGCCAGCACTGACGACAGGGTCGGAAACTACGAGCAGTACTTC. Translation: CASTDDRVGNYEQYF.

This clonotype appeared once. The CDR3 bases are TGTGCCAGCAGCAAACTTGCGGGGGAGACCCAGTACTTC. As protein: CASSKLAGETQYF. This sequence joins TRBV21-1 and TRBJ2-5; the table names TRBD2, a call not compared with the DNA. TRBV21-1 constitutes a pseudogene. CDR3 size: 13 residues.

This clonotype was detected many times. The chain couples TRBV7-9 to TRBJ2-5; D tentatively reads TRBD1 or TRBD2 (5 bases each). The CDR3 has 14 amino acids. V lost 6 bases to trimming and J lost 5 bases, with 16 bases between them. Germline loops: CDR1 SEHNR, CDR2 FQNEAQ (reference sequence). Here the CDR3 DNA reads TGTGCCAGCAGAACCGGGACCCCGTCGGAGACCCAGTACTTC. It yields the protein CASRTGTPSETQYF.

The chain links TRBV12-3 or TRBV12-4 to TRBJ2-1; 11 bases fit TRBD2. Trimming at V came to 4 bases and at J to 5 bases, leaving 4 bases not matched to a gene. The length of the CDR3 is 15 residues. In nucleotides, the CDR3 is TGTGCCAGCAGTTATAGCGGGAGGGGGAACAATGAGCAGTTCTTC. Translated: CASSYSGRGNNEQFF.

This clonotype was seen a handful of times. The chain is built from TRBV27 and TRBJ1-6, with 11 bases lining up with TRBD1. The germline CDR1 and CDR2 sequences are MNHEY and SMNVEV (reference sequence). This CDR3 is 15 amino acids long. V dropped 6 bases and J dropped 14; count of bases not matched to a gene: 12. The DNA for the CDR3 is TGTGCCAGCAGCTACGGGACAGGGGGTGGAGGGGCCCTCCACTTT. Translation gives CASSYGTGGGGALHF.

This clonotype has at least ten counts. The chain employs TRBV29-1 and TRBJ2-7, with TRBD2 as a possible D gene (5 bases). This CDR3 comprises 12 residues. Germline lookup yields CDR1 SQVTM and CDR2 ANQGSEA. Trimming took 5 bases from V and 3 from J, leaving 11 bases between them. CDR3 bases: TGCAGCGTTTGGGGAGACAACTACGAGCAGTACTTC. It yields the protein CSVWGDNYEQYF.

Notes on this clonotype: A single base separates this from a much larger clone, so it may be a read error. The chain employs TRBV30 and TRBJ2-2; 7 positions match TRBD1. The V segment lost 3 bases and the J segment 9 bases; nucleotides outside the gene matches: 10. Germline V gene lookup returns CDR1 GTSNPN and CDR2 SVGIG (reference sequence). The CDR3 is 14 amino acids. CDR3 bases: TGTGCCTGGAGGCCCGGGACAGATAGCTGGGAGCTGTTTTTT. This sequence encodes CAWRPGTDSWELFF.

This clonotype has a count of ten or more. The rearrangement joins TRBV29-1 to TRBJ2-3; D is possibly TRBD1 (6 bases). Per the germline V gene, CDR1 is SQVTM and CDR2 is ANQGSEA. The CDR3 contains 15 residues. Trimming took 0 bases from V and 4 from J, leaving 14 bases between them. The CDR3 region has the DNA TGCAGCGTTGAAGATGTTCAGGGGATTCCAGATACGCAGTATTTT. This translates into CSVEDVQGIPDTQYF.

Remarks on this clonotype: A much larger clone differs by one base, so this may be a read error. The rearrangement joins TRBV4-1 to TRBJ2-2; 7 positions match TRBD1. This CDR3 contains 16 residues. Germline values: CDR1 MGHRA, CDR2 YSYEKL. V gave up 4 bases and J gave up 3 bases; unmatched junction bases: 8. The CDR3 nucleotides are TGCGCCAGCAGCCCCGGGACAGAGGCGGACACCGGGGAGCTGTTTTTT. It is translated as CASSPGTEADTGELFF.